This T cell receptor (beta chain) was found in a study of monozygotic twins with inflammatory bowel disease. As concerns this clonotype: Its cognate antigen is unknown.

Germline CDR1 and CDR2: KGHSH and LQKENI. This CDR3 comprises 15 residues. Study outcomes and limitations: By inverse Simpson index, TCRbeta diversity was lower in IBD patients than in healthy co-twins.

Using the 5' RACE reads, TCRdb records one entry per CDR3 protein without DNA. In all, the sample yields approximately 380,000 distinct CDR3 sequences. The clonotype originates from a human donor with ulcerative colitis or Crohn's disease, or a healthy co-twin of an affected twin (not recorded which). The chain is built from TRBV18 and TRBJ2-7; TCRdb names TRBD2, which stays unverified in the absence of DNA. The sample was blood. This CDR3 is CASSPSGALSYEQYF.